A single sample is the source of the 27 T cell receptor beta chains below, sequenced in a study of blood T cell repertoires in COVID-19 (TCRdb year 2020). Library creation used the immunoSEQ multiplex PCR assay. Sourced from immuneACCESS, this table was stored by TCRdb with only in-frame sequences that have V and J called. A share of the clones is absent; for the studies checked, an unresolved V gene accounts for under half, and the remainder has no known explanation. Across this sample there are about 400,000 clones, with more than 75% seen only once. The ten largest clones represent around 9.3% of the sample. Sequenced: PBMCs or T cells enriched from blood (not recorded which). The source of these receptors is a woman aged 50 to 60 who had recovered from COVID-19.

The gene calls are TRBV7-8 and TRBJ2-3; TRBD2 aligns across 14 bases. The CDR3 consists of 18 residues. J lost 0 bases, V lost 5 bases, and 7 bases had no gene match. Germline V lookup: CDR1 SGHVS, CDR2 FQNEAQ. CDR3 sequence (DNA): TGTGCCAGCAGCAAAGGACTAGCGGGGGGCACTAGCACAGATACGCAGTATTTT. Translating gives CASSKGLAGGTSTDTQYF. The variable domain in full, with the rest retrieved from reference TRBV7-8 and TRBJ2-3, is GAGVSQSPRYKVAKRGQDVALRCDPISGHVSLFWYQQALGQGPEFLTYFQNEAQLDKSGLPSDRFFAERPEGSVSTLKIQRTQQEDSAVYLCASSKGLAGGTSTDTQYFGPGTRLTVL.

The J gene is TRBJ2-3, the V gene TRBV5-6; D may be TRBD2 (6 bases). Trimming removed 4 bases from V and 2 bases from J, with 14 bases in between. The CDR3 runs to 15 residues. Germline CDR1 SGHDT, CDR2 YYEEEE. The CDR3 sequence is CASSGGLRVTDTQYF. CDR3 DNA sequence: TGTGCCAGCAGCGGGGGACTGCGTGTCACAGATACGCAGTATTTT. The entire variable domain, with the rest obtained from reference TRBV5-6 and TRBJ2-3, is as follows: DAGVTQSPTHLIKTRGQQVTLRCSPKSGHDTVSWYQQALGQGPQFIFQYYEEEERQRGNFPDRFSGHQFPNYSSELNVNALLLGDSALYLCASSGGLRVTDTQYFGPGTRLTVL.

The gene calls are TRBV7-9 and TRBJ1-5; no clear D gene. Trimming stripped 2 bases from V and 5 bases from J, with 10 bases between. The CDR3 spans 14 residues. Germline-derived CDR1 and CDR2 are SEHNR and FQNEAQ (reference sequence). CDR3: CASSLSVGDQPQHF. The CDR3 DNA follows: TGTGCCAGCAGCTTAAGCGTCGGAGATCAGCCCCAGCATTTT.

The chain is built from TRBV4-1 and TRBJ2-7; D is ambiguous. This CDR3 region has 15 residues. Germline V gene sequence: CDR1 MGHRA, CDR2 YSYEKL. Trimming took 0 bases from V and 4 from J, leaving 13 bases between them. The CDR3 reads CASSQEARYGYEQYF. DNA for the CDR3: TGCGCCAGCAGCCAAGAGGCCCGGTACGGGTACGAGCAGTACTTC.

The rearrangement uses TRBV7-2 and TRBJ2-3; D possibly corresponds to TRBD1 (6 bases). The V gene's germline CDR1 is SGHTA and CDR2 FQGNSA. V lost 3 bases and J lost 7, with 14 bases in between. The CDR3 totals 14 residues. CDR3 residues: CASSFAQGRYTQYF. The CDR3 bases are TGTGCCAGCAGCTTCGCACAGGGAAGGTATACGCAGTATTTT.

The chain has TRBV5-1 and TRBJ2-7; tentative D call: TRBD1 (5 bases). The germline gives CDR1 SGHRS, CDR2 YFSETQ. The CDR3 is 16 residues long. V gave up 0 bases and J gave up 2 bases, with 15 bases separating them. The CDR3 DNA is TGCGCCAGCAGCTTGGCCTTGGGGCCCACTACCTACGAGCAGTACTTC. Translation: CASSLALGPTTYEQYF. Full variable domain (outside the CDR3, taken from reference TRBV5-1 and TRBJ2-7): KAGVTQTPRYLIKTRGQQVTLSCSPISGHRSVSWYQQTPGQGLQFLFEYFSETQRNKGNFPGRFSGRQFSNSRSEMNVSTLELGDSALYLCASSLALGPTTYEQYFGPGTRLTVT.

V and J are TRBV5-8 and TRBJ1-1, with D perhaps matching TRBD1 (6 bases). Germline CDR1 is SGHTS and CDR2 is YDEGEE. V was pared by 4 bases and J by 1 base, with 14 bases between. The CDR3 has 15 amino acids. The CDR3 reads CASSPGDGWNTEAFF. The CDR3, as DNA: TGTGCCAGCAGCCCAGGGGACGGATGGAACACTGAAGCTTTCTTT.

The chain employs TRBV7-3 and TRBJ2-1; TRBD2 might be the D (6 bases). Germline values: CDR1 SGHTA, CDR2 FQGTGA. Trimming shortened V by 5 bases and J by 2 bases, and 10 bases separated the two germline ends. The CDR3 consists of 14 residues. CDR3 bases: TGTGCCAGCAGCCTCGGGGGAACCTACAATGAGCAGTTCTTC. Translated, it gives CASSLGGTYNEQFF.

The chain uses TRBV7-9 and TRBJ1-1; 7 nucleotides line up with TRBD1. Germline V gene lookup returns CDR1 SEHNR and CDR2 FQNEAQ (reference sequence). V lost 5 bases and J lost 4; bases outside the gene matches: 10. The CDR3 covers 15 residues. CDR3 DNA sequence: TGTGCCAGCAGCCCCCGACAGGGTGGTCTCACTGAAGCTTTCTTT. Translation: CASSPRQGGLTEAFF.

The chain combines TRBV19 with TRBJ1-1; D gene ambiguous. The CDR3 is 13 amino acids. The germline CDR1 and CDR2 sequences are LNHDA and SQIVND (reference sequence). Deletions cut 3 bases from V and 3 bases from J, with 8 bases between. Here the CDR3 DNA reads TGTGCCAGTAGTATCTCCGGTTACACTGAAGCTTTCTTT. It translates to CASSISGYTEAFF.

The chain is built from TRBV28 and TRBJ2-5; D is ambiguous. Trimming removed 5 bases at V and 9 bases at J, with 25 bases between. The CDR3 extends over 16 amino acids. Germline V gene sequence: CDR1 MDHEN, CDR2 SYDVKM. The CDR3 nucleotides read TGTGCCAGCAGTGTCCTGCGTCTTGATAGCACGAGTGCCCAGTACTTC. Residues: CASSVLRLDSTSAQYF.

The chain couples TRBV14 to TRBJ2-7, with 12 bases lining up with TRBD2. This CDR3 is 17 amino acids long. Trimming cost V 1 base and J 0 bases; bases outside gene matches: 4. Per germline, CDR1 SGHDN and CDR2 FVKESK. The CDR3 reads CASSQGTSGVSSYEQYF. In DNA, the CDR3 is TGTGCCAGCAGCCAAGGGACTAGCGGGGTGAGCTCCTACGAGCAGTACTTC.

The CDR3, as DNA: TGTGCCAGCGCCGAAACCCGAGGATACAACACCGGGGAGCTGTTTTTT. Translated, it gives CASAETRGYNTGELFF. The chain has TRBV27 and TRBJ2-2; D gene uncertain. V was pared by 8 bases and J by 2 bases, with 18 bases between. The length of the CDR3 is 16 residues. The germline CDR1 and CDR2 sequences are MNHEY and SMNVEV (reference sequence).

The V gene is TRBV2, the J gene TRBJ2-1, with 7 positions matching TRBD2. V lost 3 bases, J lost 4 bases, and 18 bases stayed unmatched. The germline V gene encodes CDR1 SNHLY and CDR2 FYNNEI. The CDR3 is 19 amino acids. CDR3 amino acids: CASSEWGTGGRSLYNEQFF. Written as DNA, the CDR3 is TGTGCCAGCAGTGAGTGGGGAACCGGGGGGAGGAGCCTTTACAATGAGCAGTTCTTC.

The chain recombines TRBV7-8 with TRBJ1-2; D call uncertain. The V gene lost 4 bases and the J gene lost 4 bases, with 13 bases spanning the gap. The CDR3 consists of 14 residues. Per germline, CDR1 SGHVS and CDR2 FQNEAQ. CDR3 sequence: CASSSKHSPYGYTF. In nucleotides, the CDR3 is TGTGCCAGCAGCTCAAAGCACAGTCCCTATGGCTACACCTTC. The full variable domain, in which reference TRBV7-8 and TRBJ1-2 provide the parts outside the CDR3, is GAGVSQSPRYKVAKRGQDVALRCDPISGHVSLFWYQQALGQGPEFLTYFQNEAQLDKSGLPSDRFFAERPEGSVSTLKIQRTQQEDSAVYLCASSSKHSPYGYTFGSGTRLTVV.

The rearrangement links TRBV7-3 to TRBJ2-2; TRBD1 agrees at 11 bases. The V gene end was trimmed by 5 bases and the J gene end by 6 bases; junction bases not matched to a gene: 8. The CDR3 is 16 amino acids. Per the germline V gene, CDR1 is SGHTA and CDR2 is FQGTGA. Written as DNA, the CDR3 is TGTGCCAGCAGCCTCAGGACAGGGGGCGGATCCGGGGAGCTGTTTTTT. Its protein product is CASSLRTGGGSGELFF.

The CDR3 region is CASSLTGGGNQPQHF. CDR3 DNA sequence: TGCGCCAGCAGCTTGACAGGGGGGGGCAATCAGCCCCAGCATTTT. The V call is TRBV5-1, the J call TRBJ1-5; 8 bases fit TRBD1. Per the germline V gene, CDR1 is SGHRS and CDR2 is YFSETQ. Trimming took 1 base from V and 2 from J; bases not matched to a gene: 2. The CDR3 spans 15 residues.

The rearrangement joins TRBV4-1 to TRBJ2-3; TRBD2 aligns across 8 bases. The CDR3 is 17 residues long. The junction had 13 bases not matched to a gene; V was cut back by 0 bases and J by 8 bases. The germline V gene encodes CDR1 MGHRA and CDR2 YSYEKL. CDR3 in DNA: TGCGCCAGCAGCCAAGAATGGAGCGGGGGACCCCTGGGTACGCAGTATTTT. It encodes CASSQEWSGGPLGTQYF.

The chain links TRBV2 to TRBJ1-5, with a weak D call TRBD1 (5 bases). V gave up 7 bases and J gave up 6 bases, with 22 bases separating them. Germline lookup yields CDR1 SNHLY and CDR2 FYNNEI. This CDR3 is 16 amino acids long. DNA of the CDR3: TGTGCCAGCAAAGAAGAGCCAGGGTCTTTGGGTCAGCCCCAGCATTTT. It is translated as CASKEEPGSLGQPQHF. The full variable domain, rest sourced from reference TRBV2 and TRBJ1-5, is EPEVTQTPSHQVTQMGQEVILRCVPISNHLYFYWYRQILGQKVEFLVSFYNNEISEKSEIFDDQFSVERPDGSNFTLKIRSTKLEDSAMYFCASKEEPGSLGQPQHFGDGTRLSIL.

The chain recombines TRBV30 with TRBJ1-6; tentative D call: TRBD1 (6 bases). This CDR3 spans 14 amino acids. The germline V gene encodes CDR1 GTSNPN and CDR2 SVGIG (reference sequence). V was shortened by 3 bases and J by 7 bases, with 13 bases between the two germline ends. The CDR3 is CAWRRTAVNSPLHF. The CDR3 bases are TGTGCCTGGAGGAGGACAGCGGTGAATTCACCCCTCCACTTT.

The rearrangement joins TRBV5-6 to TRBJ1-2, with TRBD1 as a possible D gene (6 bases). Per germline, CDR1 SGHDT and CDR2 YYEEEE. The CDR3 sequence is 15 residues long. Trimming cost V 5 bases and J 2 bases, with 16 bases left between them. The CDR3 bases are TGTGCCAGCAGATCTACAGGGAGCTTAAACTATGGCTACACCTTC. Residues: CASRSTGSLNYGYTF. The full variable domain, completed using reference TRBV5-6 and TRBJ1-2, is DAGVTQSPTHLIKTRGQQVTLRCSPKSGHDTVSWYQQALGQGPQFIFQYYEEEERQRGNFPDRFSGHQFPNYSSELNVNALLLGDSALYLCASRSTGSLNYGYTFGSGTRLTVV.

The gene calls are TRBV6-5 and TRBJ1-1; 9 positions match TRBD1. The CDR3 loop spans 15 amino acids. Germline V CDR1 and CDR2: MNHEY, SVGAGI. V shed 6 bases, J shed 4 bases, and the junction held 9 bases outside the gene matches. CDR3 sequence: CASRADRGIATEAFF. The CDR3 bases are TGTGCCAGCAGGGCTGACAGGGGGATTGCCACTGAAGCTTTCTTT.

V usage is TRBV3-1 (or the pseudogene TRBV3-2) and J usage is TRBJ1-4; 8 nucleotides match TRBD1. Germline CDR1 reads LGHDT; CDR2 reads YNNKEL (reference sequence). Trimming removed 4 bases from V and 5 bases from J; junction bases left unmatched: 6. The CDR3 is made up of 15 amino acids. The CDR3 sequence: CASSPITGGNEKLFF. In DNA form, the CDR3 reads TGTGCCAGCAGCCCCATTACAGGGGGGAATGAAAAACTGTTTTTT.

This clone came up once. The rearrangement joins TRBV28 to TRBJ1-1; no clear D gene. Trimming pared 4 bases from V and 0 bases from J, leaving 12 bases between. The CDR3 is made up of 15 amino acids. The V gene's germline CDR1 is MDHEN and CDR2 SYDVKM. This chain's CDR3 is CASSYRSQMNTEAFF. In nucleotides, the CDR3 is TGTGCCAGCAGTTATCGGTCACAGATGAACACTGAAGCTTTCTTT.

The genes are TRBV5-8 and TRBJ1-5, with D possibly matching TRBD1 (5 bases). V lost 4 bases, J lost 3 bases, and 11 bases lay in between. The CDR3 is made up of 14 amino acids. Germline V gene data show CDR1 as SGHTS and CDR2 as YDEGEE. The chain's CDR3 is CASSVQAYNQPQHF. DNA for the CDR3: TGTGCCAGCAGCGTACAGGCCTACAATCAGCCCCAGCATTTT.

The chain has TRBV6-6 and TRBJ2-7, with 10 bases lining up with TRBD1. The CDR3 has 13 amino acids. Per germline, CDR1 MNHNY and CDR2 SVGAGI (reference sequence). Trimming took 4 bases from V and 3 from J; bases not matched to a gene: 0. The CDR3 loop is CASSWTGGYEQYF. CDR3 nucleotides: TGTGCCAGCAGTTGGACAGGGGGCTACGAGCAGTACTTC.

This clone occurred a few times. The chain is built from TRBV29-1 and TRBJ1-2; weak D call: TRBD1 (5 bases). This CDR3 spans 13 amino acids. The V gene's germline CDR1 is SQVTM and CDR2 ANQGSEA. Trimming left V 5 bases short and J 4 bases short, with 14 bases between. The CDR3 reads CSVHPREGYGYTF. CDR3 in DNA: TGCAGCGTTCACCCCAGGGAGGGCTATGGCTACACCTTC.